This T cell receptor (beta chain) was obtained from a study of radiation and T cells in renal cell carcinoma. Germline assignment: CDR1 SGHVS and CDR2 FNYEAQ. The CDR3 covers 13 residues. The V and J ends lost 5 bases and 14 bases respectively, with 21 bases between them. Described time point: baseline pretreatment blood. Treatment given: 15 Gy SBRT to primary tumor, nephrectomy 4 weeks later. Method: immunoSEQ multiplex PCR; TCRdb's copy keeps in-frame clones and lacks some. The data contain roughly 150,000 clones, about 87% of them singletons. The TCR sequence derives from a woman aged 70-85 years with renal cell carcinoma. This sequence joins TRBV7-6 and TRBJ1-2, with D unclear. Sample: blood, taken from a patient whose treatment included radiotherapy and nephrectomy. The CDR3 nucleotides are TGTGCCAGCAGCCAAATAACGGGAACAGCGGGGACCTTC. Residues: CASSQITGTAGTF.